This TCR beta chain was identified in a study of blood T cell repertoires in COVID-19 (dated by TCRdb to about 2020). Regarding the study in general: Collaborator samples came from the United States, Italy and Spain and covered acute and convalescent phases of COVID-19. The prospective study material was composed of cDNA or gDNA derived from T cells, B-cell-depleted T cells, or PBMCs. Deeply sampled blood TCRbeta repertoires from subjects exposed to, actively infected with, or recovered from COVID-19 were included in the dataset. A freely available public database, intended as a resource for researchers studying the immune response to SARS-CoV-2, is where the repertoires were released. The samples were drawn from the first 160 participants of the ongoing ImmuneRACE study and from about 1,200 subjects provided by 6 global collaborators. Sample metadata almost always included a de-identified subject ID, COVID-19 status, age in years and sex. Where available, HLA class I and class II types were taken from metadata supplied by the sample provider and were not determined by assay-based typing. What the authors observed across the whole study: Clinical and demographic metadata were provided uncurated, with the amount varying by source and participant.

Participants in the prospective study were enrolled through a virtual design, were aged about 18 to 89 years, and lived in fewer than 30 United States geographic areas. In the prospective study, participants were assigned to cohorts based on the clinical history participants reported in a screening survey and a study questionnaire. In the prospective study, mobile phlebotomists collected whole blood, serum and a nasopharyngeal or oropharyngeal swab from each participant. Participants in the prospective study had the option to provide additional blood draws and questionnaires over an approximately two-month period. Before DNA extraction, blood samples from the prospective study were shipped at room temperature or frozen. TCRbeta CDR3 regions were amplified from genomic DNA using the immunoSEQ Assay, a bias-controlled multiplex PCR. From the authors' description of their analysis: Within the assay, amplification of reference gene primers was used to estimate how many nucleated cells each sample contained. To quantify the absolute abundance of each unique TCRbeta CDR3 rearrangement, sequence reads were collapsed and filtered. For each sample, productive Simpson clonality was calculated by taking the square root of Simpson's diversity index across productive rearrangements. Here the immuneACCESS table is served through TCRdb, limited to in-frame sequences with V and J called. Missing clones are a known gap in these copies; in checked studies unresolved V genes cover under half, and the rest lacks a known reason. V, J and clone size are those of that table, while D and trimming were read from the DNA. A total of 200,000 to 300,000 clones appear in this sample, roughly 89% of them only once. About 4% of the sample is held by the ten biggest clonotypes.

As to this clone: The specificity of this receptor is unknown. No base qualities exist here, and no much larger clone lies one base off it.

For CDR1 and CDR2, the germline V gene (reference sequence) lists SGHNT and YYREEE. Counted from cysteine to phenylalanine, this CDR3 has 12 amino acids. Only the CDR3 part of the read is kept: 36 bases, read in frame from the first base. V has 5 bases trimmed and J has 8 bases trimmed; junction bases matching no gene number 5. Source material: PBMCs or T cells enriched from blood (not recorded which). This clonotype was sampled from a woman aged 25-40 years with acute COVID-19. This receptor chain uses TRBV5-4 and TRBJ1-2; 8 middle bases align to TRBD1. The CDR3 region reads CASSPGGVGYTF. The sequenced DNA is TGTGCCAGCAGTCCAGGGGGCGTCGGCTACACCTTC.